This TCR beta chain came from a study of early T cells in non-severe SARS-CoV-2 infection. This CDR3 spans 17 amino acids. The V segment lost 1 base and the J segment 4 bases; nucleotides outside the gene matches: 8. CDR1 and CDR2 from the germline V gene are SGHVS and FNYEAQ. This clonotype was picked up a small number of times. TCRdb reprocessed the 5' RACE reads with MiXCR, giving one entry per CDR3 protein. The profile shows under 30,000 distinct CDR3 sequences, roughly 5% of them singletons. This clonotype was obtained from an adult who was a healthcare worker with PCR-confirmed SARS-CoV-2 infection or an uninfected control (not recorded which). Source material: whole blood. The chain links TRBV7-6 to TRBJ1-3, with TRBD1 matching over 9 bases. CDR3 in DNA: TGTGCCAGCAGCTTAGTCCGGACAGGGGCGGCGGGAAACACCATATATTTT. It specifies CASSLVRTGAAGNTIYF.